The T cell receptor (beta chain) under discussion was sequenced for a study of long-term antiretroviral therapy in people with HIV (dated by TCRdb to between 2020 and 2023). Describing the broader study: The earliest samples were collected about a decade before the 2015 WHO recommendation for immediate ART, when ART was typically delayed until CD4 counts fell. The cohort contributed over 150 cryopreserved PBMC samples from about 30 adults with confirmed HIV infection, collected serially over a mean of approximately 6 years (range 1-12). No cross-contamination during QIAcube processing turned up in test extractions that ran a monoclonal T-cell line alongside about 35 polyclonal samples. A retrospective serial study tested whether changes in peripheral blood TRB repertoire composition and diversity were associated with ART initiation and durable HIV suppression. Among the 25 to 30 participants with HIV, eleven to twelve were female.

In the germline V gene, CDR1 corresponds to SGHRS and CDR2 to YFSETQ. The CDR3 covers 14 residues, taking in both the cysteine and the phenylalanine. The entry retains the CDR3 DNA only, 42 bases that are in frame from base 1. Trimming costs V 0 bases and J 7 bases, and their ends lie 11 bases apart. The immunoSEQ hsTCRB v3.0 assay was used at survey level resolution to sequence the TRB variable region. The targeted TRB sequencing depth was about 40,000-55,000 T-cell genomes per sample. TRB libraries were pooled and sequenced on an Illumina MiSeq using a v3 150-cycle kit. As for how the authors treated the data: Repertoire analysis was performed in R inside a reproducible Nextflow workflow that covered QC, data transformation and analysis. LymphoSeq2, an R package for AIRR-Seq data exploration, was used to implement custom analyses. A handful of samples that produced fewer than 5000 total TRB sequences were removed, so 150 to 200 HIV repertoires were analyzed. Among the 190 or so HIV repertoires that were kept, 59 were collected before ART initiation and over 120 were collected after ART initiation. Repertoires were downsampled to 5000 TRB nucleotide sequences, with summary statistics averaged over 100 downsampling iterations. Only TRB sequences with CDR3 regions of at least seven amino acids were retained for analysis. Diversity was measured with a Shannon entropy-derived clonality score and the Gini coefficient. In the repertoire networks, any two of the top 5000 CDR3 amino acid sequences were connected whenever the two sequences differed by an edit distance of one. Antigen specificity groups and MHC restriction were predicted for TRB CDR3 amino acid sequences with GLIPH2. To flag known CMV, EBV, HIV or tissue antigen associations, CDR3 amino acid sequences were matched against VDJdb and McPAS-TCR. Pre-ART, post-ART and control groups were compared with Wilcoxon signed-rank tests and Holm-Bonferroni correction. TCRdb's version of the immuneACCESS table is confined to in-frame rearrangements and falls short of the full clone set. An unresolved V gene accounts for under half of the shortfall where checked; the remainder is of unknown origin. D and trimming were read from the DNA, whereas the V and J calls and clone size are those reported in that table. The sample has about 20,000 clones on record, about nine tenths of them singletons. The ten largest clones add up to 7% to 9.5% of the sample.

Inclusion was restricted to participants for whom at least one PBMC sample before ART initiation and at least two post-ART samples were available. All participants with HIV were treated in the United States of America. Before DNA extraction, cryopreserved samples containing about 0.9-10 million PBMC were thawed and washed. At the time of the earliest PBMC sample, participants with HIV were aged between roughly 20 and 60 years. Each participant contributed PBMC samples from 1-4 timepoints before ART initiation and 2-8 timepoints after ART initiation, with a median of 7 samples. Serial HIV viral load, CD4+ T-cell count, ART history and demographic data were obtained for every participant. Genomic DNA was extracted from unsorted PBMC with a Qiagen kit on a QIAcube, processed in batches of 12 samples. A remark on this clone: The antigen this receptor binds is unknown. Base quality data are lacking; no much larger clone is found one base away.

Study-level results and caveats: ART initiation was associated with a significant increase in TRB diversity, but diversity stayed significantly below transplant donor controls even after long-term ART. No data were available on ART adherence, viral resistance or therapy changes, limiting inferences about post-ART repertoire changes. Expanded TRB clones identified before ART initiation dominated the repertoire across all time points, though the dominance fluctuated and decreased in many PLHIV after ART. Samples dated from 2004 to 2017, and the ART regimens used may be less effective than current ones. Limited PBMC availability meant only the TCR beta chain was sequenced, without alpha chain pairing. Because pre-ART samples had limited cell numbers, unsorted PBMC were profiled rather than sorted CD4+ and CD8+ T cells. CDR3 length ranges in HIV repertoires were narrower than in controls, and network structure suggested an antigen-experienced repertoire with only a slight naive shift after ART.

Specimen: unsorted PBMCs, collected roughly 4.2 years before starting antiretroviral therapy. The chain is made from TRBV5-1 and TRBJ1-5; perhaps TRBD1 is the D gene, with 5 bases matching. The origin of this receptor is a woman aged 25-40 years with HIV. Here the CDR3 is given as CASSLAPGRQPQHF. The DNA sequence is given as TGCGCCAGCAGCTTGGCGCCAGGGAGGCAGCCCCAGCATTTT. With all but the CDR3 taken from the reference TRBV5-1 and TRBJ1-5 genes, the full variable domain is: KAGVTQTPRYLIKTRGQQVTLSCSPISGHRSVSWYQQTPGQGLQFLFEYFSETQRNKGNFPGRFSGRQFSNSRSEMNVSTLELGDSALYLCASSLAPGRQPQHFGDGTRLSIL.